This T cell receptor beta chain was obtained from a study of Graves' ophthalmopathy and Graves' hyperthyroidism. Study conclusions and caveats: Sensitivity of 87.88% and specificity of roughly 80% were achieved when a 13-signature model separated ophthalmopathy from stable hyperthyroidism.

Ineligible for inclusion were patients with other autoimmune diseases, uncontrolled infections, pregnancy or lactation. The CDR3 runs 13 residues. Germline V gene lookup returns CDR1 MNHEY and CDR2 SVGAGI. The V end lost 7 bases, the J end lost 1 base, and 11 bases lay between the germline ends. This clonotype was seen repeatedly, ten times or more. Its antigen is not identified. RNA transcripts were the template, and TCR beta CDR3 regions were amplified from them. HTBI-primed first-round RT-PCR preceded second-round multiplex PCR. MiXCR, applied by TCRdb to the multiplex PCR reads, yields one record per CDR3 protein. The table lists 450,000 or so distinct CDR3 sequences, approximately 15% of them singletons, with more than 8.5% in the top ten.

Sequencing was performed on blood. The chain uses TRBV6-5 and TRBJ2-7; no reliable D call. This sequence originates from a woman in her 30s with Graves' ophthalmopathy. CDR3 protein: CASTPAASYEQYF. The CDR3 region has the DNA TGTGCCAGCACCCCCGCTGCGTCCTACGAGCAGTACTTC.